This TCR beta chain was sequenced for a study of T cells after yellow fever vaccination. Germline CDR1 LGHNA, CDR2 YSLEER. The CDR3 sequence is 13 residues long. Points on this clonotype: A much more abundant neighbour one base away suggests this may be a read error.

From the 5' RACE reads, TCRdb called clonotypes with MiXCR, one entry per CDR3 protein. The profile shows approximately 150,000 distinct CDR3 sequences, over 7% of them singletons. The genes are TRBV4-3 and TRBJ1-6; no clear D. This clonotype was obtained from a man aged 30 to 45 who received the YFV17D yellow fever vaccine. The sample in question was CD4+ T cells sorted from PBMCs, obtained 5 days after the yellow fever booster vaccination. As DNA, the CDR3 is TGCGCCAACAGCCCACCCGGCGAGACACCCCTCCACTTT. It translates to CANSPPGETPLHF.